This is a list of T cell receptor beta chains from one sample in a study of Graves' ophthalmopathy and Graves' hyperthyroidism. Each CDR3 protein is one row after TCRdb ran MiXCR on the multiplex PCR reads. This table holds under 800,000 distinct CDR3 sequences, 20% to 25% found once. Sequencing input: peripheral blood. These receptors originate from a woman between 18 and 29 years old with stable Graves' hyperthyroidism. Some clones in this sample may be carry-over from other donors' samples. CDR3s include the opening cysteine and the closing phenylalanine or tryptophan.

V gene	J gene	CDR3 protein
TRBV2	TRBJ1-5	CASSLQDSSNQPQHF
TRBV5-1	TRBJ2-5	CASSGGEIRETQYF
TRBV6-1	TRBJ2-2	CASSPPGQGRTGELFF
TRBV28	TRBJ1-5	CASSQSNNQPQHF
TRBV27	TRBJ1-5	CASSLGTRSQPQHF
TRBV6-4	TRBJ1-1	CASAQGAEAFF
TRBV6-1	TRBJ2-5	CASALGLAGSQYF
TRBV20-1	TRBJ2-7	CSATPGGGGSYEQYF
TRBV7-2	TRBJ1-1	CASSFGVTTEAFF
TRBV6-1	TRBJ1-2	CATRWGRYGYTF
TRBV6-1	TRBJ2-7	CASIHTGGGYEQYF
TRBV6-2/TRBV6-3	TRBJ1-5	CASSKSTGVGNQPQHF
TRBV6-1	TRBJ1-1	CASRGRDRDFEAFF
TRBV6-2/TRBV6-3	TRBJ2-5	CASSYLGQGQETQYF
TRBV12-3/TRBV12-4	TRBJ1-5	CASSLTRGGNQPQHF
TRBV28	TRBJ2-7	CASSLKTTPSYEQYF
TRBV10-3	TRBJ1-1	CAISDEGLNTEAFF
TRBV7-9	TRBJ2-2	CASTQGAQTAGELFF
TRBV4-1	TRBJ1-5	CASSQSQTGLGNQPQHF
TRBV7-2	TRBJ2-7	CASSLDPVGEQYF
TRBV11-2	TRBJ1-3	CATYGPAGNTIYF
TRBV11-2	TRBJ1-5	CASSLDYGHYQPQHF
TRBV6-1	TRBJ2-4	CASRPGGSKNIQYF
TRBV12-3/TRBV12-4	TRBJ1-1	CASSLAAAAEAFF